One and the same sample provided the 17 T cell receptor beta chains below, sequenced in a study of T-cell reconstitution after alpha-beta-depleted transplantation in children. Preparation of the TCRbeta library used unique molecular identifiers. TCRdb fed the PCR reads into MiXCR, producing one record per CDR3 protein. This table has over 70,000 distinct CDR3 sequences, 12% appearing once. Sequencing was performed on PBMCs from the stem cell graft donor, taken from the stem cell graft. The receptors derive from a human donor who donated a stem cell graft to a child with inherited bone marrow failure.

This clonotype was seen a handful of times. V is TRBV4-3 and J is TRBJ2-7, with D uncertain. The V gene's germline CDR1 is LGHNA and CDR2 YSLEER. The CDR3 spans 14 residues. The ends were cut back, 1 base at V and 3 bases at J, with 10 bases in the middle. CDR3 region: CASSQGSSYYEQYF. The CDR3 DNA sequence: TGCGCCAGCAGCCAAGGCTCCAGTTACTACGAGCAGTACTTC.

This clonotype was picked up one time. The rearrangement joins TRBV4-3 to TRBJ2-7; no definite D call. Germline CDR1 is LGHNA and CDR2 is YSLEER. The CDR3 totals 14 residues. V lost 0 bases, J lost 0 bases, and 6 bases lay in between. CDR3 residues: CASSQDFYSYEQYF. Here the CDR3 DNA reads TGCGCCAGCAGCCAAGATTTCTACTCCTACGAGCAGTACTTC.

V is TRBV18 and J is TRBJ1-1; unclear D gene. This CDR3 has 17 residues. V was shortened by 2 bases and J by 0 bases, with 16 bases between the two germline ends. Per the germline V gene, CDR1 is KGHSH and CDR2 is LQKENI. The CDR3 spells CASSPVGSGLMNTEAFF. The CDR3 nucleotides are TGTGCCAGCTCACCAGTGGGGAGCGGGCTAATGAACACTGAAGCTTTCTTT.

This clonotype was observed at least ten times. The chain is built from TRBV27 and TRBJ1-4; 7 bases agree with TRBD1. This CDR3 has 14 amino acids. In germline, CDR1 is MNHEY, CDR2 SMNVEV (reference sequence). V was pared by 5 bases and J by 4 bases, with 4 bases of the junction left unmatched. The CDR3 nucleotides are TGTGCCAGCAGTCGCCGGGACAGTAATGAAAAACTGTTTTTT. Translating it yields CASSRRDSNEKLFF.

Only a few counts were recorded for this clonotype. The chain employs TRBV7-3 and TRBJ2-3, with 10 bases that match TRBD1. J was trimmed by 4 bases and V by 4 bases; bases with no gene match: 5. Germline V lookup: CDR1 SGHTA, CDR2 FQGTGA. There are 15 residues in the CDR3. CDR3 region: CASSWSGTGADTQYF. CDR3 sequence (DNA): TGTGCCAGCAGCTGGTCCGGGACAGGGGCAGATACGCAGTATTTT.

This clonotype was seen repeatedly, ten times or more. The gene calls are TRBV9 and TRBJ1-5; D remains ambiguous. CDR3 size: 15 residues. V lost 0 bases, J lost 2 bases, and 9 bases lay in between. Germline CDR1 is SGDLS and CDR2 is YYNGEE. CDR3: CASSVEEVGNQPQHF. DNA for the CDR3: TGTGCCAGCAGCGTAGAGGAGGTTGGCAATCAGCCCCAGCATTTT.

This clonotype was observed at least ten times. The chain carries TRBV10-3 and TRBJ2-7, with a tentative D call TRBD2 (6 bases). Per the germline V gene, CDR1 is ENHRY and CDR2 is SYGVKD. With 0 bases removed from V and 2 bases from J, the gap between germline ends came to 11 bases. This CDR3 comprises 15 residues. The CDR3 protein is CAISESLAVAYEQYF. CDR3 DNA: TGTGCCATCAGTGAGTCTTTAGCGGTTGCCTACGAGCAGTACTTC.

This clonotype was observed at least ten times. The CDR3: CASSPPGAEQFF. CDR3 nucleotide sequence: TGTGCCAGCTCACCCCCGGGGGCTGAGCAGTTCTTC. The genes are TRBV18 and TRBJ2-1; TRBD1 or TRBD2 may be the D gene (6 bases each). Trimming shortened V by 3 bases and J by 9 bases, and 9 bases separated the two germline ends. The CDR3 is 12 residues long. Per germline, CDR1 KGHSH and CDR2 LQKENI.

This clonotype was observed at least ten times. The V call is TRBV27, the J call TRBJ2-2; tentative D call: TRBD2 (7 bases). Germline V gives CDR1 MNHEY, CDR2 SMNVEV (reference sequence). V was pared by 1 base and J by 5 bases, with 14 bases between. This CDR3 contains 16 residues. CDR3 in amino acids: CASSLFAGAGTGELFF. As DNA, the CDR3 is TGTGCCAGCAGTTTATTCGCGGGGGCGGGTACCGGGGAGCTGTTTTTT.

This clonotype has a count of ten or more. V usage is TRBV6-1 and J usage is TRBJ2-3; tentatively, D is TRBD1 (6 bases). Germline V gene data show CDR1 as MNHNS and CDR2 as SASEGT. With 4 bases removed from V and 0 bases from J, the gap between germline ends came to 23 bases. CDR3 size: 19 residues. This chain's CDR3 is CASSAKVGAGESSTDTQYF. Here the CDR3 DNA reads TGTGCCAGCAGTGCCAAGGTGGGGGCAGGGGAATCTAGCACAGATACGCAGTATTTT.

The rearrangement joins TRBV7-3 to TRBJ2-3; D call uncertain. This CDR3 has 13 residues. The V end lost 2 bases, the J end lost 5 bases, and 8 bases lay between the germline ends. Germline CDR1 reads SGHTA; CDR2 reads FQGTGA. The chain's CDR3 is CASSLGTGDTQYF. In DNA form, the CDR3 reads TGTGCCAGCAGCTTAGGTACGGGAGATACGCAGTATTTT.

This clonotype was picked up many times. The chain couples TRBV24-1 to TRBJ1-5; D is undetermined. This CDR3 region has 12 residues. Germline CDR1 KGHDR, CDR2 SFDVKD. V lost 3 bases and J 4 bases, leaving 3 bases between the germline ends. In DNA form, the CDR3 reads TGTGCCACCAGTGATGGGAATCAGCCCCAGCATTTT. The encoded protein is CATSDGNQPQHF.

This clonotype was picked up many times. The genes are TRBV15 and TRBJ2-3, with a tentative D call TRBD1 (5 bases). The V and J ends lost 0 bases and 5 bases respectively, with 24 bases between them. This CDR3 is 19 amino acids long. The germline V gene encodes CDR1 LNHNV and CDR2 YYDKDF (reference sequence). For the CDR3, the DNA is TGTGCCACCAGCAGAGATTTGGGTAGGACACTTCGTCAGCAAGATACGCAGTATTTT. Translated, it gives CATSRDLGRTLRQQDTQYF.

This clonotype was seen more than once but under ten times. The CDR3 nucleotides read TGCGCCAGCAGCCAGCCGGGACCTTCAAGGGACTATGGCTACACCTTC. Protein product: CASSQPGPSRDYGYTF. The chain links TRBV4-1 to TRBJ1-2; TRBD1 might be the D (5 bases). The germline gives CDR1 MGHRA, CDR2 YSYEKL. This CDR3 has 16 amino acids. Deletions cut 3 bases from V and 3 bases from J, with 17 bases between.

In its sample, this clonotype was seen many times. This rearrangement joins TRBV6-5 to TRBJ2-5; 10 bases line up with TRBD1. Germline trimming cut 4 bases from V and 4 bases from J; bases unmatched to any gene: 3. This CDR3 has 14 residues. Germline CDR1 reads MNHEY; CDR2 reads SVGAGI. In DNA form, the CDR3 reads TGTGCCAGCAGTTCGGGGACAGGGGTAGAGACCCAGTACTTC. Amino acid sequence: CASSSGTGVETQYF.

J is TRBJ2-4 and V is TRBV11-1; possible D gene TRBD1, 6 bases. The CDR3 totals 13 residues. Germline CDR1 is SGHAT and CDR2 is FQDESV (reference sequence). Trimming left V 5 bases short and J 6 bases short, with 11 bases between. The CDR3 protein is CASSGTFPNIQYF. The CDR3 DNA sequence: TGTGCCAGCAGCGGGACATTTCCAAACATTCAGTACTTC.

The chain joins TRBV7-3 to TRBJ2-1; 7 positions match TRBD1. The germline V gene has CDR1 SGHTA and CDR2 FQGTGA. V lost 4 bases to trimming and J lost 8 bases; unmatched junction nucleotides: 8. The CDR3 length is 14 residues. The CDR3 nucleotides read TGTGCCAGCAGCTCTCAGGGGGTTGGCGATGAGCAGTTCTTC. It translates to CASSSQGVGDEQFF.